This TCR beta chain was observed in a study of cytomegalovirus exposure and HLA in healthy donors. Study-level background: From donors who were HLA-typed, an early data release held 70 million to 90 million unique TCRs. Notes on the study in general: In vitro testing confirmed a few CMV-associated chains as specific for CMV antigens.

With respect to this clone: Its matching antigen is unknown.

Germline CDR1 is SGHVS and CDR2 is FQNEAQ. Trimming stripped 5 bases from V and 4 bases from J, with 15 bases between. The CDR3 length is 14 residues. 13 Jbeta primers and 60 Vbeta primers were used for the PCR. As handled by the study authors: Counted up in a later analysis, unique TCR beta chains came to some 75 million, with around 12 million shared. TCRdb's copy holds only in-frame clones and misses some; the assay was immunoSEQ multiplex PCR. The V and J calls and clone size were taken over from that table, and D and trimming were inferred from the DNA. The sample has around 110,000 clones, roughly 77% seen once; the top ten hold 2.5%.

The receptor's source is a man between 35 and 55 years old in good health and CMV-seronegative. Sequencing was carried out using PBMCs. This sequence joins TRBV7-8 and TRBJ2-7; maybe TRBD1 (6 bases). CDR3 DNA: TGTGCCAGCAGCCCACTCCTGGGGGCTTACGAGCAGTACTTC. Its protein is CASSPLLGAYEQYF.